This T cell receptor (beta chain) was identified in a study of T cell clusters in autoimmune cytopenias. TRB was amplified from about 260 ng of peripheral blood genomic DNA per sample. This clonotype is classed as large by frequency. The antigen is undetermined. General observations from the study: Primary autoimmune cytopenia patients seemingly lacked the physiological T cell clusters found in healthy donors.

Multiplex touch-down PCR amplified TRB using TRB-A and TRB-B pools in one tube. From the multiplex PCR reads, TCRdb lists one entry per CDR3 protein and no DNA. This table holds 700 to 800 distinct CDR3 sequences. These records were also assigned to another study, of T cell repertoires in aging, cancer and after chemotherapy. That paper states: The whole study produced a dataset of several million TCR reads. Untreated cancer patients had significantly lower blood TCR diversity than age-matched healthy donors. In each cancer cohort, median generation probability increased across chemotherapy, suggesting thymic output rebounded.

The clonotype comes from a human donor with an autoimmune cytopenia or autoimmune hepatitis (not recorded which). Sequencing was done on a sample of peripheral blood.

The CDR3 sequence: CASTPVVSGGEGDTQYF. The chain is built from TRBV19 and TRBJ2-3; there is no DNA to check the TCRdb D call of TRBD2. The germline V gene encodes CDR1 LNHDA and CDR2 SQIVND (reference sequence). The CDR3 is 17 residues long.